This entry describes one T cell receptor (beta chain). As yet, its antigen is unknown. The sample is drawn from a study of shared clonotypes between healthy human individuals. Study-wide results and caveats: With several donors compared, about 5.2% of naive CD4 clonotypes were shared.

Produced via immunoSEQ multiplex PCR; TCRdb's table is partial and in-frame only. The sample includes 400,000 or so clones, about 96% of them seen just once. Germline CDR1 and CDR2: LNHNV and YYDKDF (reference sequence). The CDR3 length is 15 residues. With V trimmed by 9 bases and J by 4 bases, 10 bases remained unmatched. This receptor was identified in a man aged 25-45 years in good health. The chain carries TRBV15 and TRBJ2-1; 9 bases are a match to TRBD1. Specimen: memory CD8+ T cells sorted from blood. The subset denotes: CD45RO+ cells pooled with CCR7-negative TemRA cells. DNA of the CDR3: TGTGCCACGAAACTAACAGGGGGCTTTTACAATGAGCAGTTCTTC. The encoded protein is CATKLTGGFYNEQFF.